The T cell receptor beta chain described here comes from a study of cytomegalovirus exposure and HLA in healthy donors. The PCR was carried out with 60 Vbeta primers and 13 Jbeta primers. Repertoires were generated with immunoSEQ multiplex PCR, while TCRdb's copy carries only in-frame clones and drops some. This table holds some 100,000 clones, roughly 84% found once. Findings of the study overall: Investigators reported 150 to 200 TCR beta chains as tied to cytomegalovirus.

The V gene's germline CDR1 is SNHLY and CDR2 FYNNEI. The J segment lost 7 bases and the V segment lost 8 bases, leaving 10 bases of the junction unmatched. CDR3 size: 15 residues. In the case of this clone: What it binds is not known.

J is TRBJ2-1 and V is TRBV2, with 11 nucleotides matching TRBD2. This TCR came from a woman aged 18-29 years in good health and CMV-seronegative. The source material was PBMCs. Here the CDR3 reads CASFRELAGANEQFF. The CDR3 nucleotides are TGTGCCAGCTTCAGAGAACTAGCGGGAGCAAATGAGCAGTTCTTC. Variable domain in full (rest from reference TRBV2 and TRBJ2-1): EPEVTQTPSHQVTQMGQEVILRCVPISNHLYFYWYRQILGQKVEFLVSFYNNEISEKSEIFDDQFSVERPDGSNFTLKIRSTKLEDSAMYFCASFRELAGANEQFFGPGTRLTVL.